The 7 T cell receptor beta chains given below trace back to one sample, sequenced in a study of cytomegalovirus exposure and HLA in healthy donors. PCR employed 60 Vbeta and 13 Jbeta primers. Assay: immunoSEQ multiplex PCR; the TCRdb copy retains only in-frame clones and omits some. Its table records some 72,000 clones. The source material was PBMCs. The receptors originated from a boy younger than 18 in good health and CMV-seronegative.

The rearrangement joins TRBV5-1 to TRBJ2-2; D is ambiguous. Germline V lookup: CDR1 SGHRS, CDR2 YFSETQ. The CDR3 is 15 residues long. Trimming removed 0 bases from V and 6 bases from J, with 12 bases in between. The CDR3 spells CASSLAPTQSGELFF. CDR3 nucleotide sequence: TGCGCCAGCAGCTTGGCCCCGACTCAATCCGGGGAGCTGTTTTTT. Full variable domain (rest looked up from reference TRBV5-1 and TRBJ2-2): KAGVTQTPRYLIKTRGQQVTLSCSPISGHRSVSWYQQTPGQGLQFLFEYFSETQRNKGNFPGRFSGRQFSNSRSEMNVSTLELGDSALYLCASSLAPTQSGELFFGEGSRLTVL.

DNA of the CDR3: TGTGCCAGCAGCTTCGCAACGGACAGGGTTGGTAATGAGCAGTTCTTC. Translating it yields CASSFATDRVGNEQFF. This chain joins TRBV7-9 and TRBJ2-1; TRBD1 aligns across 8 bases. Germline trimming cut 3 bases from V and 7 bases from J; bases unmatched to any gene: 11. Germline V gene sequence: CDR1 SEHNR, CDR2 FQNEAQ (reference sequence). This CDR3 is 16 amino acids long.

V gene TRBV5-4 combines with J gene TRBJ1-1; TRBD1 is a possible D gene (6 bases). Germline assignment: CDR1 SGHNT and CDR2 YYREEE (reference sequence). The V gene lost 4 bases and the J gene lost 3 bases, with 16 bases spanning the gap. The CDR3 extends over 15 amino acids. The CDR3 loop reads CASSLRGREHTEAFF. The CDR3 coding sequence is TGTGCCAGCAGCCTCAGGGGCAGGGAGCACACTGAAGCTTTCTTT.

This CDR3 reads CASSVGLAGGLYNEQFF. Here the CDR3 DNA reads TGTGCCAGCAGCGTAGGGCTAGCGGGAGGACTCTACAATGAGCAGTTCTTC. The chain combines TRBV9 with TRBJ2-1; TRBD2 aligns across 11 bases. This CDR3 is built from 17 residues. Per germline, CDR1 SGDLS and CDR2 YYNGEE. The trim removed 0 bases at V and 3 bases at J, leaving 5 bases unmatched.

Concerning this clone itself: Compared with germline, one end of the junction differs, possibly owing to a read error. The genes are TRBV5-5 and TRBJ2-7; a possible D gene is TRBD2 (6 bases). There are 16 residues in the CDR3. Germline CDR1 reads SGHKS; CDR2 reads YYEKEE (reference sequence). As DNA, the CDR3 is TGTGCCAGCACCTTGACCGGGACTTCCTCTTCTAGGGAGCAGTACTTC. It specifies CASTLTGTSSSREQYF.

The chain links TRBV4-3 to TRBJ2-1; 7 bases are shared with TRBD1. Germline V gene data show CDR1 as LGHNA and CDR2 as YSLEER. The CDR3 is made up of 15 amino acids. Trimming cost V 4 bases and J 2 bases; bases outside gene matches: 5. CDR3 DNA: TGCGCCAGCAGCCTTGGGACAGACCCCTACAATGAGCAGTTCTTC. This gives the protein CASSLGTDPYNEQFF.

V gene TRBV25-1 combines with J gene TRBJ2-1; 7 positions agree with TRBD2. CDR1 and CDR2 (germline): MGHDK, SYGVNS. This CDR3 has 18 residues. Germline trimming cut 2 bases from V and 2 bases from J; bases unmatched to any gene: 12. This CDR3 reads CASSEPDLAAPAYNEQFF. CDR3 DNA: TGTGCCAGCAGTGAACCTGACCTAGCGGCTCCGGCCTACAATGAGCAGTTCTTC.